Below, one T cell receptor (beta chain) is given with its context. This clonotype has only a few counts. No antigen is known for it. The sample holds no much larger clone one base away, and base qualities are not on file. TCR beta CDR3 regions were amplified from RNA transcripts. For the first round of RT-PCR on the TCR CDR3, the HTBI primer set was used together with the Qiagen OneStep RT-PCR kit. Libraries were constructed in a second round of multiplex PCR, after which size selection and purification were carried out. The libraries were sequenced on an Illumina HiSeq2000 using paired-end 100 bp reads. From the authors' description of their analysis: SOAPnuke was used to process the raw data, throwing out any read that contained adapters or uncalled bases, had a mean Phred below 15, or lacked an exact constant-primer or identifier match. High-quality paired reads were merged using COPE v1.2.5, and each unique nucleotide sequence was defined as a clonotype. MiTCR v1.1 was used to align clonotypes to the IMGT TRBV, TRBD and TRBJ reference segments. The analysis included only V-J combinations with a frequency above 0.0001, which together covered approximately 99% of the repertoires. A TCS score was defined as the ratio between F50 (clonal expansion) and ExV (chaos), using BLOSUM62-based TCRdist between CDR3 peptides within each V-J. Welch's t-statistics and random forest reduced several hundred V-J features to fewer than 15, which were used in a naive Bayes classifier (R e1071). Through fastp at Q25 and MiXCR, TCRdb rebuilt clones from the public reads, retaining in-frame beta chains. Rows with one shared CDR3 protein collapse into an entry with the most common genes and DNA. In this record, the V and J calls reflect TCRdb's handling and not the investigators' own analysis. The sample yields around 700,000 distinct CDR3 sequences; around 19% were counted once. About a sixth of the sample lies in the top ten.

CDR1 and CDR2, per the germline V gene, are SGDLS and YYNGEE. V and J are trimmed by 5 bases and 2 bases, and the gene matches miss 10 bases of the junction. From its cysteine to its phenylalanine, the CDR3 spans 16 amino acids. The DNA shown is the 48-base CDR3, in frame from base 1. The hyperthyroidism patients were between 18 and 65 years old and newly diagnosed, with a disease duration of less than 2 months. The study excluded patients with uncontrolled infections, other autoimmune diseases, pregnancy or lactation. Diagnoses were established on the basis of clinical symptoms, serum thyroxine and TRAb, thyroid ultrasound, and orbital computed tomography. Blood from progressor patients was collected at the time of first diagnosis with hyperthyroidism, before any ophthalmopathy symptoms had appeared. Ficoll-Paque density gradient centrifugation was used to isolate PBMCs from approximately 10 ml of fresh peripheral blood. Progressor patients were defined as those initially diagnosed with Graves' hyperthyroidism in whom ophthalmopathy developed during follow-up. Total RNA was extracted using Trizol reagent, and RNA quality was assessed on an Agilent 2100 Bioanalyzer.

These data come from a study of T cells in Graves' hyperthyroidism and ophthalmopathy (dated by TCRdb to the late 2010s). With regard to the full study: Peripheral blood samples were taken at the time of initial diagnosis, prior to any treatment. TCR V-J signatures able to tell the groups apart were searched for in a discovery cohort of 100 patients, of whom more than 40 had Graves' ophthalmopathy and 57 had stable Graves' hyperthyroidism. Whether ophthalmopathy could be predicted prospectively was tested in an independent validation cohort made up of 18 hyperthyroidism patients plus 17 patients who later progressed to ophthalmopathy. For training and testing, the roughly 100 patients in the discovery cohort were randomly divided in a 7:3 ratio. In addition, the study compared T-cell repertoires in thyroid tissue and in blood from six Graves' hyperthyroidism patients. Once sampling was done, hyperthyroidism patients were given methimazole at a starting dose of 30 mg daily, whereas ophthalmopathy patients were given high-dose intravenous methylprednisolone. TCR Vbeta CDR3 sequencing of 135 peripheral blood samples (over 40 ophthalmopathy, some 75 hyperthyroidism and roughly 17 progressor patients) is reported in the paper. Results the study describes overall, beyond this receptor: Sample size was not statistically predetermined, and blinding of investigators to group allocation was not performed. In validation, the model predicted progression to ophthalmopathy a median of around 6.5 months before onset, with about 64% sensitivity and 72.22% specificity. A model built on a 13 V-J signature distinguished ophthalmopathy from stable hyperthyroidism, reaching around 87% sensitivity and 81.08% specificity in cross-validation and 80%/75% in testing. Blood samples also contained most of the expanded thyroid clonotypes (frequency above 0.001), which suggests that blood repertoires may reflect thyroid immune responses.

The TCR comes from a woman aged 45-65 years with Graves' hyperthyroidism that later progressed to Graves' ophthalmopathy. Material: blood. The rearranged segments are TRBV9 and TRBJ2-5; 9 nucleotides in the junction match TRBD2. Read as DNA, the sequence is TGTGCCAGCAGTACGAAGCGGGGGGACTTACAAGAGACCCAGTACTTC. This yields the protein CASSTKRGDLQETQYF.